Listed here are 19 T cell receptor beta chains from one sample, sequenced in a study of cytomegalovirus exposure and HLA in healthy donors. The study ran its PCR with 60 Vbeta and 13 Jbeta primers. Only in-frame clones appear in the TCRdb table, and some are missing; sequencing was by immunoSEQ multiplex PCR. The sample shows about 130,000 clones, roughly four fifths of them seen only once. The sample consisted of PBMCs. All receptors derive from a girl aged 2 to 10 in good health and CMV-seronegative.

The chain has TRBV30 and TRBJ2-7; 12 bases match TRBD1. The length of the CDR3 is 14 residues. J gave up 7 bases and V 2 bases, and 6 bases lay outside the gene matches. Germline loops: CDR1 GTSNPN, CDR2 SVGIG (reference sequence). The CDR3 nucleotides are TGTGCCTGGAGTAGGGGACAGGGGGCTTTGGAGCAGTACTTC. It is translated as CAWSRGQGALEQYF.

This clone has more than one count but fewer than ten. This sequence joins TRBV7-9 and TRBJ2-7; possible D gene TRBD1, 5 bases. V lost 4 bases and J lost 2, with 12 bases in between. The germline V gene encodes CDR1 SEHNR and CDR2 FQNEAQ (reference sequence). The CDR3 runs to 14 residues. The CDR3 nucleotides are TGTGCCAGCAGCTCAGGACATGGGGCCTACGAGCAGTACTTC. Encoded protein: CASSSGHGAYEQYF.

The table lists this clone with a count of one. V usage is TRBV5-1 and J usage is TRBJ2-7; 11 nucleotides line up with TRBD2. Unmatched junction bases numbered 7, after V lost 2 bases and J lost 3 bases. The CDR3 runs to 16 residues. Germline loops: CDR1 SGHRS, CDR2 YFSETQ. DNA of the CDR3: TGCGCCAGCAGCTTAGATAGCGGGAGGGGGCGCTACGAGCAGTACTTC. Translation gives CASSLDSGRGRYEQYF.

This chain uses TRBV28 with TRBJ1-5, with TRBD1 matching 8 bases. Germline trimming cut 5 bases from V and 3 bases from J; bases unmatched to any gene: 9. Germline-derived CDR1 and CDR2 are MDHEN and SYDVKM. The CDR3 sequence is 16 residues long. The CDR3 sequence is CASSVNQGANNQPQHF. Here the CDR3 DNA reads TGTGCCAGCAGTGTAAACCAGGGGGCGAACAATCAGCCCCAGCATTTT.

This clone appeared a few times. The V call is TRBV4-3, the J call TRBJ2-7; 9 nucleotides align to TRBD1. J gave up 6 bases and V 1 base, and 7 bases lay outside the gene matches. Germline assignment: CDR1 LGHNA and CDR2 YSLEER. The CDR3 sequence is 15 residues long. CDR3 in amino acids: CASSQAGQGTGEQYF. CDR3 DNA: TGCGCCAGCAGCCAAGCGGGACAGGGTACAGGCGAGCAGTACTTC.

The chain recombines TRBV7-2 with TRBJ2-3, with TRBD1 identical over 8 bases. CDR1 and CDR2 from the germline V gene are SGHTA and FQGNSA. The CDR3 runs 15 residues. J was trimmed by 6 bases and V by 4 bases; bases with no gene match: 9. CDR3: CASSSDRGREDTQYF. CDR3 coding DNA: TGTGCCAGCAGCTCCGACAGGGGACGCGAGGATACGCAGTATTTT.

The chain links TRBV18 to TRBJ2-3, with D uncertain. The CDR3 extends over 17 amino acids. The ends were cut back, 5 bases at V and 3 bases at J, with 21 bases in the middle. From germline, CDR1 is KGHSH and CDR2 LQKENI. CDR3 sequence: CASSRGAVSPGTDTQYF. CDR3 DNA: TGTGCCAGCTCAAGAGGTGCCGTTTCCCCCGGGACAGATACGCAGTATTTT.

The gene calls are TRBV10-3 and TRBJ2-7; 8 bases match TRBD1. V shed 2 bases and J 3 bases; nucleotides not matched to a gene: 6. CDR1 and CDR2 (germline): ENHRY, SYGVKD. The CDR3 extends over 15 amino acids. The CDR3 loop is CAISEPDRASYEQYF. As DNA, the CDR3 is TGTGCCATCAGTGAGCCGGACAGGGCTAGCTACGAGCAGTACTTC.

The rearrangement joins TRBV19 to TRBJ1-3, with D maybe TRBD1 (6 bases). This CDR3 region has 14 residues. CDR1 is LNHDA and CDR2 is SQIVND in the germline V gene (reference sequence). V was cut by 8 bases and J by 0 bases, with 11 bases left in between. The CDR3 nucleotides read TGTGCCAGTCGGACAGCGAACTCTGGAAACACCATATATTTT. It is translated as CASRTANSGNTIYF.

This clone was seen once. The genes are TRBV18 and TRBJ1-4, with D possibly TRBD1 on 5 matching bases. This CDR3 spans 15 amino acids. Looked up from germline, CDR1 is KGHSH and CDR2 is LQKENI. Trimming removed 1 base from V and 7 bases from J, with 13 bases in between. In DNA, the CDR3 is TGTGCCAGCTCACCACGTGGGGGGGAGACTGAAAAACTGTTTTTT. Translated: CASSPRGGETEKLFF.

The V call is TRBV4-3, the J call TRBJ2-5; D perhaps matches TRBD1 (6 bases). Germline-derived CDR1 and CDR2 are LGHNA and YSLEER. The CDR3 has 15 residues. The V end was cut by 1 base, the J end by 5 bases, with 14 bases between. This chain's CDR3 is CASSQVAGEAETQYF. The CDR3 DNA is TGCGCCAGCAGCCAAGTTGCAGGGGAAGCGGAGACCCAGTACTTC.

The chain links TRBV19 to TRBJ2-1; possible D gene TRBD2, 5 bases. Trimming cost V 3 bases and J 0 bases, with 12 bases left between them. The CDR3 has 16 amino acids. Germline V lookup: CDR1 LNHDA, CDR2 SQIVND (reference sequence). CDR3 DNA sequence: TGTGCCAGTAGTATGCCGGGGAAGAGCTCCTACAATGAGCAGTTCTTC. This sequence encodes CASSMPGKSSYNEQFF.

V gene TRBV19 combines with J gene TRBJ2-7; D is possibly TRBD1 (5 bases). Trimming took 0 bases from V and 0 from J, leaving 9 bases between them. Germline lookup yields CDR1 LNHDA and CDR2 SQIVND (reference sequence). CDR3 length: 15 amino acids. The CDR3 loop reads CASSIDLQGSYEQYF. CDR3 DNA sequence: TGTGCCAGTAGTATAGACCTGCAGGGCTCCTACGAGCAGTACTTC.

V usage is TRBV7-8 and J usage is TRBJ1-1, with 7 bases identical to TRBD1. The trim removed 3 bases at V and 5 bases at J, leaving 6 bases unmatched. The germline V gene encodes CDR1 SGHVS and CDR2 FQNEAQ. The CDR3 length is 14 residues. DNA for the CDR3: TGTGCCAGCAGCTTTGTCAGGGGGACTACTGAAGCTTTCTTT. It is translated as CASSFVRGTTEAFF.

The chain links TRBV19 to TRBJ2-2; tentatively, D is TRBD2 (6 bases). This CDR3 contains 14 residues. Trimming left V 6 bases short and J 5 bases short, with 13 bases between. Germline CDR1 LNHDA, CDR2 SQIVND (reference sequence). The CDR3 DNA sequence: TGTGCCAGTAGGAGGTCGGGGGTAACCGGGGAGCTGTTTTTT. This encodes CASRRSGVTGELFF.

The gene calls are TRBV5-4 and TRBJ2-5; D unclear. Looked up from germline, CDR1 is SGHNT and CDR2 is YYREEE (reference sequence). V was pared by 0 bases and J by 2 bases, with 8 bases between. The CDR3 is made up of 14 amino acids. DNA of the CDR3: TGTGCCAGCAGCTTGGATCCAGTTCAAGAGACCCAGTACTTC. Its translation is CASSLDPVQETQYF.

This clone has only a few counts. The chain links TRBV10-3 to TRBJ1-5; D possibly corresponds to TRBD1 (6 bases). Germline CDR1 and CDR2: ENHRY and SYGVKD. Trimming pared 7 bases from V and 0 bases from J, leaving 13 bases between. This CDR3 spans 15 amino acids. This CDR3 reads CAINDRTDSNQPQHF. For the CDR3, the DNA is TGTGCCATCAACGACCGGACAGATAGCAATCAGCCCCAGCATTTT.

V is TRBV7-6 and J is TRBJ2-3, with TRBD2 as a possible D gene (5 bases). Germline V gene data show CDR1 as SGHVS and CDR2 as FNYEAQ. V was trimmed by 8 bases and J by 2 bases, leaving 11 bases between them. This CDR3 is 13 amino acids long. The CDR3 sequence: CASRERDTDTQYF. DNA for the CDR3: TGTGCCAGCCGCGAACGGGACACAGATACGCAGTATTTT.

The chain joins TRBV6-5 to TRBJ1-4; D unresolved. The CDR3 runs 14 residues. The germline gives CDR1 MNHEY, CDR2 SVGAGI. V was pared by 4 bases and J by 4 bases, with 10 bases between. In DNA, the CDR3 is TGTGCCAGCAGTTCCGGACTGGGTAATGAAAAACTGTTTTTT. As protein: CASSSGLGNEKLFF.